The 15 T cell receptor beta chains below all came from one sample that was sequenced in a study of T cell clonality in common variable immunodeficiency. Clones were read by immunoSEQ multiplex PCR, and TCRdb kept only the in-frame ones, dropping some. The sample yields tens of thousands of clones, without any singletons. The sample was peripheral blood mononuclear cells. These receptors were obtained from a person aged 18 to 75 in good health.

This clone has ten or more counts. The CDR3 extends 3 residues past the end of the read, so its final part is completed from the germline J gene. The V call is TRBV19, the J call TRBJ2-7; 9 nucleotides match TRBD1. The CDR3 totals 16 residues. In germline, CDR1 is LNHDA, CDR2 SQIVND (reference sequence). J lost 5 bases, V lost 4 bases, and 12 bases had no gene match. The sequenced CDR3 bases are TGTGCCAGTAGTAACCCAGGCCAGGGACAGGGTCACGAG. Its translation: CASSNPGQGQGHE. The entire CDR3 reads CASSNPGQGQGHEQYF.

This clone has a count of ten or more. Read data end 3 residues before the CDR3 end; the end is taken from the germline J gene. The chain is built from TRBV19 and TRBJ1-1; 9 nucleotides align to TRBD1. The germline CDR1 and CDR2 sequences are LNHDA and SQIVND (reference sequence). This CDR3 spans 16 amino acids. V was pared by 2 bases and J by 0 bases, with 4 bases of the junction left unmatched. CDR3 residues: CASSISDRGMNTEAFF. The CDR3 DNA, read in part, is TGTGCCAGTAGTATATCCGACAGGGGGATGAACACTGAA.

The sample holds many counts of this clone. The read comes to an end 3 residues before the CDR3 does, leaving the germline J gene to fill in the end. The chain joins TRBV27 to TRBJ1-1; D is perhaps TRBD1 (5 bases). The V gene's germline CDR1 is MNHEY and CDR2 SMNVEV (reference sequence). The germline V and J ends were trimmed by 5 bases and 2 bases, with 9 bases remaining between them. CDR3 length: 13 residues. The sequenced part of the CDR3 DNA is TGTGCCAGCAGTGACAGCCCCAACACTGAA. Its translation is CASSDSPNTE. In full, the CDR3 reads CASSDSPNTEAFF.

In this sample, this clone turned up many times. With the read ending 3 residues before the CDR3 end, the germline J gene is used to fill in that end. The chain uses TRBV18 and TRBJ1-1, with D perhaps matching TRBD1 (5 bases). V was shortened by 8 bases and J by 1 base, with 17 bases between the two germline ends. This CDR3 region has 15 residues. CDR1 and CDR2 (germline): KGHSH, LQKENI. CDR3 DNA, as far as it was read: TGTGCCAGCCTAAGTGGGGCAGGGCGGAACACTGAA. Translated, it gives CASLSGAGRNTE. The CDR3 in full is CASLSGAGRNTEAFF.

This clone was detected ten times or more. The read finishes 3 residues shy of the CDR3 end, and the germline J gene is used to complete it. The chain combines TRBV12-3 or TRBV12-4 with TRBJ2-3, with a tentative D call TRBD2 (5 bases). The CDR3 spans 13 residues. V gave up 5 bases and J gave up 4 bases, with 10 bases separating them. CDR3 bases read: TGTGCCAGCAGTAACTTCGGGGCAGATACG. It translates to CASSNFGADT. The CDR3 in its entirety is CASSNFGADTQYF.

This clone was picked up many times. Read data end 3 residues before the CDR3 end; the end is taken from the germline J gene. The chain recombines TRBV20-1 with TRBJ2-1; D gene uncertain. Trimming took off 3 bases at V and 4 bases at J, with 10 bases between the two ends. This CDR3 is built from 13 residues. Looked up from germline, CDR1 is DFQATT and CDR2 is SNEGSKA (reference sequence). The covered CDR3 bases are TGCAGTGCTAGGGTTGGCGGTTACAATGAG. Translated, it gives CSARVGGYNE. The full CDR3 sequence reads CSARVGGYNEQFF.

Note on this clone: The sequenced fragment ends 3 residues before the CDR3 boundary, so the rest is inferred from the germline J gene. This chain connects TRBV5-1 to TRBJ1-2, with TRBD1 matching 7 bases. Per germline, CDR1 SGHRS and CDR2 YFSETQ. CDR3 size: 14 residues. CDR3 residues: CASSLGQAVEGYTF. The sequenced CDR3 bases are TGCGCCAGCAGCTTAGGACAGGCTGTCGAGGGC.

At least ten counts were recorded for this clone. The sequenced CDR3 bases are TGTGCCATCCGGGACTCCTCAAATCAGCCC. Translated: CAIRDSSNQP. The CDR3 in full is CAIRDSSNQPQHF. The rearrangement joins TRBV28 to TRBJ1-5, with D perhaps matching TRBD1 (5 bases). From the germline J gene comes the end of the CDR3, since the read stops 3 residues before it. The CDR3 loop spans 13 amino acids. CDR1 is MDHEN and CDR2 is SYDVKM in the germline V gene. V was clipped by 10 bases and J by 4 bases, with 14 bases between them.

This clone came up many times. A read error may produce the germline difference seen at one junction end. The read terminates 3 residues before the CDR3 end, so the remaining end is supplied by the germline J gene. This chain connects TRBV7-7 to TRBJ2-2, with 11 nucleotides matching TRBD2. Germline V CDR1 and CDR2: SSHAT, FNYEAQ (reference sequence). The CDR3 spans 16 residues. This CDR3 reads CASSRTSGSNTGELFF. Partial CDR3 DNA: TGTGCTAGCAGCAGAACTAGCGGGAGCAACACCGGGGAG.

The covered CDR3 bases are TGTGCCAGCAGCTTAAGAGGGGATTCACCC. Translated: CASSLRGDSP. The complete CDR3 reads CASSLRGDSPLHF. The V call is TRBV11-1, the J call TRBJ1-6; D perhaps matches TRBD1 (5 bases). The DNA ends 3 residues before the CDR3 does, and the rest of the CDR3 is filled in from the germline J gene. Germline V gene lookup returns CDR1 SGHAT and CDR2 FQDESV (reference sequence). There are 13 residues in the CDR3. V gave up 2 bases and J gave up 8 bases, with 7 bases separating them.

There are many counts of this clone. Read sequence stops 3 residues before the CDR3 end, and the germline J gene provides the missing end. The rearrangement uses TRBV30 and TRBJ2-2; possible D gene TRBD2, 6 bases. The CDR3 is made up of 15 amino acids. Trimming pared 5 bases from V and 0 bases from J, leaving 13 bases between. Germline V CDR1 and CDR2: GTSNPN, SVGIG (reference sequence). The part of the CDR3 DNA that was read is TGTGCCTGGGGGCCAGGAGGGTCGAACACCGGGGAG. This translates into CAWGPGGSNTGE. The complete CDR3 sequence is CAWGPGGSNTGELFF.

Ten or more counts support this clone. Read data end 3 residues before the CDR3 end; the end is taken from the germline J gene. V usage is TRBV19 and J usage is TRBJ2-7; 10 bases align to TRBD1. The germline V gene has CDR1 LNHDA and CDR2 SQIVND (reference sequence). Trimming removed 6 bases from V and 6 bases from J; junction bases left unmatched: 8. This CDR3 has 14 amino acids. CDR3 residues: CASRTGTGEAEQYF. Incomplete CDR3 DNA: TGTGCCAGTAGAACCGGGACAGGGGAGGCCGAG.

This clone was detected ten times or more. The read halts 3 residues ahead of the CDR3 end, with the missing end drawn from the germline J gene. V is TRBV7-2 and J is TRBJ2-7, with 12 bases matching TRBD1. Germline trimming cut 5 bases from V and 2 bases from J; bases unmatched to any gene: 4. The CDR3 totals 15 residues. Germline V gives CDR1 SGHTA, CDR2 FQGNSA. The sequenced part of the CDR3 DNA is TGTGCCAGCAGCCTCGGGACAGGGGGCCCCTACGAG. Translation gives CASSLGTGGPYE. The full CDR3 protein reads CASSLGTGGPYEQYF. Filled out from reference TRBV7-2 and TRBJ2-7, the complete variable domain reads GAGVSQSPSNKVTEKGKDVELRCDPISGHTALYWYRQSLGQGLEFLIYFQGNSAPDKSGLPSDRFSAERTGGSVSTLTIQRTQQEDSAVYLCASSLGTGGPYEQYFGPGTRLTVT.

This clone was seen at least ten times. The CDR3 is cut off 3 residues early in the read; its end comes from the germline J gene. This rearrangement joins TRBV7-9 to TRBJ1-2, with a tentative D call TRBD1 (6 bases). The CDR3 loop spans 14 amino acids. Trimming pared 1 base from V and 5 bases from J, leaving 11 bases between. Germline V gene sequence: CDR1 SEHNR, CDR2 FQNEAQ (reference sequence). The CDR3 bases that were read are TGTGCCAGCAGCTTAGTTCCAGGGGATTATGGC. Protein sequence: CASSLVPGDYG. The entire CDR3 is CASSLVPGDYGYTF.

This clone was picked up many times. The CDR3 DNA, read in part, is TGTGCCAGCAGCTTTAGCAGGGGGTCCTACGAG. Translated, it gives CASSFSRGSYE. The CDR3 as a whole reads CASSFSRGSYEQYF. This chain connects TRBV11-2 to TRBJ2-7; 7 positions match TRBD1. The read gets to within 3 residues of the CDR3 end, and the germline J gene fills in the rest. The V and J ends lost 3 bases and 1 base, in that order; junction bases with no gene match: 3. This CDR3 comprises 14 residues. Germline CDR1 reads SGHAT; CDR2 reads FQNNGV.